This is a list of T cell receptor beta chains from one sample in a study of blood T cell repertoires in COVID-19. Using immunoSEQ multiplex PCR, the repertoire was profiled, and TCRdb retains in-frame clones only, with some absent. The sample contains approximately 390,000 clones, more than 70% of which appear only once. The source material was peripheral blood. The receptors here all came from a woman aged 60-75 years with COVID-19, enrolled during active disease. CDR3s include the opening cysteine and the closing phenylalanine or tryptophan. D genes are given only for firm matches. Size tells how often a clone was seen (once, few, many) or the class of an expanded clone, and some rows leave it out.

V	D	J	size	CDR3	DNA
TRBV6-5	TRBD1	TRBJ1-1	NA	CASSAGTGGNTEAFF	TGTGCCAGCAGCGCCGGGACAGGGGGCAACACTGAAGCTTTCTTT
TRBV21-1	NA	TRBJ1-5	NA	CASSKGLTVGQPQHF	TGTGCCAGCAGCAAAGGTCTAACTGTCGGGCAGCCCCAGCATTTT
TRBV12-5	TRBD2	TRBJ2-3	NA	CASGLFRLASTDTQYF	TGTGCTAGTGGTTTGTTCCGACTAGCCAGCACAGATACGCAGTATTTT
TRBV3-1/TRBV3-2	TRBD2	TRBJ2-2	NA	CASSQSRTSGGETGELFF	TGTGCCAGCAGCCAAAGTAGAACTAGCGGGGGAGAGACCGGGGAGCTGTTTTTT
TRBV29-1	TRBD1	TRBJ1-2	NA	CSGRTGGDGYTF	TGCAGCGGACGGACAGGAGGTGATGGCTACACCTTC
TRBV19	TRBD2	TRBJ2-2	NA	CASRGTSGLTGELFF	TGTGCCAGTAGAGGGACTAGCGGGCTCACCGGGGAGCTGTTTTTT
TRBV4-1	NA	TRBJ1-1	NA	CASSLRDIAGGARTEAFF	TGCGCCAGCAGCCTACGGGACATCGCGGGGGGGGCGAGAACTGAAGCTTTCTTT
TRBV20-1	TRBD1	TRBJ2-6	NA	CSASQGAGANVLTF	TGCAGTGCTAGTCAGGGGGCTGGGGCCAACGTCCTGACTTTC
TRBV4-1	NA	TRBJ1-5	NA	CASSPDKGGFYSNQPQHF	TGCGCCAGCAGCCCGGACAAGGGGGGGTTCTATAGCAATCAGCCCCAGCATTTT
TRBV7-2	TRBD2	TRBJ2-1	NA	CASSLGGLAGANEQFF	TGTGCCAGCAGCTTAGGCGGACTAGCGGGAGCTAATGAGCAGTTCTTC
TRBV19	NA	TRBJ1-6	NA	CASRGQRYINSPLHF	TGTGCCAGTAGAGGACAGCGCTATATAAATTCACCCCTCCACTTT
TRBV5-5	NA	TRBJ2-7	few	CASNPSRVGEQYF	TGTGCCAGCAACCCCTCCAGGGTGGGCGAGCAGTACTTC
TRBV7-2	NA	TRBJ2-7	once	CASSLTPFSGQGEQYF	TGTGCCAGCAGCTTAACCCCTTTTTCAGGGCAAGGCGAGCAGTACTTC
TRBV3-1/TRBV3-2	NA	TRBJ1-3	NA	CASSQAGSSGNTIYF	TGTGCCAGCAGCCAAGCCGGGAGCTCTGGAAACACCATATATTTT
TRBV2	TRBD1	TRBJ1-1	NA	CASGGQPNTEAFF	TGTGCCAGCGGGGGACAGCCGAACACTGAAGCTTTCTTT
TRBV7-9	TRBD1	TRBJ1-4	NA	CASSLAGQINEKLFF	TGTGCCAGCAGCTTAGCGGGACAGATTAATGAAAAACTGTTTTTT
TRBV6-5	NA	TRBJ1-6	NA	CASSSDSNNSPLHF	TGTGCCAGCAGCTCCGACAGCAATAATTCACCCCTCCACTTT
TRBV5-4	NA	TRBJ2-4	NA	CASSLRGTKNIQYF	TGTGCCAGCAGCTTGAGGGGAACCAAAAACATTCAGTACTTC
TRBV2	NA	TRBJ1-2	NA	CASSEQASGGYTF	TGTGCCAGCAGTGAGCAGGCCTCGGGAGGCTACACCTTC
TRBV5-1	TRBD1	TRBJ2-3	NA	CASSFTRPGQVTDTQYF	TGCGCCAGCAGCTTCACCCGTCCGGGACAGGTTACAGATACGCAGTATTTT
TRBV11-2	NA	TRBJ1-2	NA	CASSSKQQDLYGYTF	TGTGCCAGCAGCTCAAAACAACAGGACCTATATGGCTACACCTTC
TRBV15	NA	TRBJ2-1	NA	CATSRELGGGSYNEQFF	TGTGCCACCAGCAGAGAGTTGGGAGGTGGCTCCTACAATGAGCAGTTCTTC
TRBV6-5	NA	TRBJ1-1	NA	CASSYHPRNTEAFF	TGTGCCAGCAGTTACCATCCGAGGAACACTGAAGCTTTCTTT
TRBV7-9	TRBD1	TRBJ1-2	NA	CASSLEGTETLYGYTF	TGTGCCAGCAGCTTAGAAGGGACAGAGACTCTCTATGGCTACACCTTC
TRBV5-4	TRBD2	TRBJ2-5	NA	CASSPGLAGGRQETQYF	TGTGCCAGCAGCCCCGGACTAGCGGGGGGCCGTCAAGAGACCCAGTACTTC
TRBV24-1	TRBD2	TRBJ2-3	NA	CATSAGLAGGLRSTDTQYF	TGTGCCACCAGTGCGGGGCTAGCGGGGGGACTAAGAAGCACAGATACGCAGTATTTT